This TCR beta chain stems from a study of shared clonotypes between healthy human individuals. Broader study findings: Non-shared clonotypes displayed generation probabilities falling below those of clonotypes present in all four donors.

CD45RA-negative memory and CD45RA+ naive subsets were split from the CD4+ cells. On this clone itself: The antigen remains undetermined.

TCRdb's copy holds only in-frame clones and misses some; the assay was immunoSEQ multiplex PCR. The sample holds approximately 180,000 clones, around 93% seen once. The TCR originated in a woman aged 30 to 39 in good health. Material for sequencing was naive CD4+ T cells sorted from blood. Subset here: CD45RA+ positively selected.

As DNA, the CDR3 is TGTGCCAGCAGCTCACAGGGTGCCACTGAAGCTTTCTTT. Translation gives CASSSQGATEAFF. The J gene is TRBJ1-1, the V gene TRBV6-1; maybe TRBD1 (6 bases). The CDR3 sequence is 13 residues long. The V and J ends lost 6 bases and 4 bases respectively, with 12 bases between them. The germline gives CDR1 MNHNS, CDR2 SASEGT.